The present TCR beta chain was sequenced within a study of blood T cell repertoires in COVID-19. Study as a whole: Researchers got acute and convalescent COVID-19 samples from the United States, Italy and Spain.

The repertoire was sequenced with immunoSEQ multiplex PCR; TCRdb's copy has only in-frame clones and lacks some. The sample has about 340,000 clones, 80% to 90% seen once; the top ten hold roughly 4.2%. Sequencing input: PBMCs or T cells enriched from blood (not recorded which). This receptor was taken from a woman between 40 and 55 years old with acute COVID-19.

CDR3 protein: CASSQNRGNQPQHF. The DNA of the CDR3 is TGTGCCAGCAGTCAAAACAGGGGAAATCAGCCCCAGCATTTT. This chain uses TRBV7-2 with TRBJ1-5; 7 nucleotides line up with TRBD1. Losses at the gene ends were 6 bases for V and 4 bases for J; bases not matched to a gene: 6. This CDR3 spans 14 amino acids. Per germline, CDR1 SGHTA and CDR2 FQGNSA.